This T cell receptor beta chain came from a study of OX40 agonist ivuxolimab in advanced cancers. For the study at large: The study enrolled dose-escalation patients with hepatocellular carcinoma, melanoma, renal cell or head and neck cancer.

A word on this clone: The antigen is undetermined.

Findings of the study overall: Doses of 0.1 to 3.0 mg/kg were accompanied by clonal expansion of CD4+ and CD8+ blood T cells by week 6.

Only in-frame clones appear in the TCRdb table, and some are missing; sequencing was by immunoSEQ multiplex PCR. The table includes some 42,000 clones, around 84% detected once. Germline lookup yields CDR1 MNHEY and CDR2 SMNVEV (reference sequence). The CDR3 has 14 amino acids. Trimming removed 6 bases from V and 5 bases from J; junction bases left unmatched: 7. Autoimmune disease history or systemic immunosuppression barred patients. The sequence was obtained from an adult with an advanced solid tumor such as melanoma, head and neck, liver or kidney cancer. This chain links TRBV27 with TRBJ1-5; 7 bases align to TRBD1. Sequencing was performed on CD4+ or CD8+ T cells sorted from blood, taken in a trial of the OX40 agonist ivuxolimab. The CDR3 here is CASRPGTEDQPQHF. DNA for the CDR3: TGTGCCAGCAGGCCCGGGACAGAGGATCAGCCCCAGCATTTT.